The sequence of this T cell receptor (beta chain) was determined in a study of shared clonotypes between healthy human individuals (TCRdb year 2020). Study-level background: The cohort included three men and a couple of women between 18 and 49 years of age. For each donor, three plates each were used for CD4 naive and CD4 memory, two plates were used for CD8 naive, and one plate was used for CD8 memory. The study deeply sequenced blood TCR repertoires of five healthy adults to estimate repertoire size and the extent of clonotype sharing between individuals. To increase sequencing depth and limit assay-specific biases, different laboratories used diverse techniques to prepare libraries and sequence TCR repertoires. Each donor's leukapheresis produced roughly between roughly 0.9 and 8.9 billion PBMCs. Summary of the overall study and its limitations: Sampling was limited to blood, and TCR repertoires in tissue likely differ from TCR repertoires in blood. Pairwise subsampling indicated that sequencing depth was expected to affect the degree of clonotype sharing among donors. Larger estimated clonotype richness was generally found for naive subsets than for memory subsets. Across a handful of donors, approximately 5% of naive CD4, roughly 3.5% of naive CD8, about 2% of memory CD4, and under 0.45% of memory CD8 clonotypes were shared. Because the study included only a small number of donors, the genetic and exposure-history diversity represented was limited. Rarefaction of sorted-subset datasets indicated incomplete sequencing despite the large sequencing depth. Compared with non-shared clonotypes, the clonotypes found in all four sorted-subset donors had higher generation probabilities.

Using the deep immunoSEQ assay, TCR CDR3 regions were amplified from genomic DNA by multiplex PCR. For each cell subset, the extracted genomic DNA was distributed evenly across all wells of several immunoSEQ 96-well plates, and each plate served as one replicate. For sorted subsets, around 0.2 ug genomic DNA, equal to tens of thousands of T cell genomes, was loaded into each replicate PCR. The purified libraries were quantified using a Qubit 3.0 fluorometer, sized with a Bioanalyzer 2100, and then quantified again using the KAPA Library Quantification kit. Each immunoSEQ 96-well plate was sequenced on its own single-read 150-cycle Illumina NextSeq 550 flow cell. On the study's bioinformatics: Because only junctional sequences without quality scores were contained in the immunoSEQ output, filtering matching that applied to full-length reads could not be performed. To assign V/J genes and CDR3, sequences were annotated using PyIR, a Python wrapper for IgBLAST v1.9, with IMGT germline references. Reads were filtered out if the reads had weak V/J assignments (E-value above 1e-6), no CDR3, stop codons, out-of-frame junctions, or ambiguous translated residues. A V3J clonotype was defined by an identical inferred V gene, J gene, and CDR3 amino acid sequence. Percentage overlap between repertoires was computed as shared unique clonotypes divided by the size of the smaller repertoire. RTK rarefaction, the Chao1 estimator, and Recon v2.1 estimates of unobserved clonotypes were used to assess repertoire richness. For all TCRbeta clonotypes obtained by the gDNA method from four donors, generation probabilities were computed with OLGA. TCRdb stores this immuneACCESS table with in-frame sequences only. Part of the clones is absent; in the studies checked, under half of the shortfall reflects unresolved V genes, and no reason is known for the rest. Clone size and V and J calls were adopted from that table, with D and trimming inferred from the DNA. The sample table shows over 400,000 clones, and 90% to 97% are seen once. The ten top clones hold around 0.066% of the sample.

Healthy HIV-negative adults with no recently reported acute infections or vaccinations were included as donors. All donors were Caucasian adults living in Nashville, Tennessee, USA. CD4+ T cells were enriched by magnetic negative selection; naive cells were then positively selected on CD45RA, and the negative fraction formed the memory subset. After blood collection by leukapheresis, PBMCs were isolated using Ficoll-Histopaque density gradient centrifugation and then cryopreserved in the vapor phase of liquid nitrogen. Analytical flow cytometry was used to check the purity and quantity of every magnetically sorted T cell population. Genomic DNA was isolated from each sorted fraction and quantified by UV absorbance on a Nanodrop 2000c. About this clone: Its antigen target is currently unknown. Base qualities are missing; no much larger clone stands one base away.

The sequence was obtained from a woman under 40 in good health. The sample consisted of naive CD4+ T cells sorted from blood. According to the study, the label for this sample's cell subset or site signals: CD45RA+ positively selected.

The CDR3 is CASRSEVNYGYTF. DNA sequence: TGTGCCAGTAGGAGCGAGGTTAACTATGGCTACACCTTC. In this chain, TRBV19 is recombined with TRBJ1-2, with the D gene too uncertain to name. There are 13 amino acids in the CDR3, from cysteine to phenylalanine inclusive. Just the 39-base CDR3 DNA is kept, in frame starting at base 1. At the junction V is shortened by 6 bases and J by 1 base, with 9 bases in between. Reading the germline V gene (reference sequence) gives CDR1 LNHDA and CDR2 SQIVND.